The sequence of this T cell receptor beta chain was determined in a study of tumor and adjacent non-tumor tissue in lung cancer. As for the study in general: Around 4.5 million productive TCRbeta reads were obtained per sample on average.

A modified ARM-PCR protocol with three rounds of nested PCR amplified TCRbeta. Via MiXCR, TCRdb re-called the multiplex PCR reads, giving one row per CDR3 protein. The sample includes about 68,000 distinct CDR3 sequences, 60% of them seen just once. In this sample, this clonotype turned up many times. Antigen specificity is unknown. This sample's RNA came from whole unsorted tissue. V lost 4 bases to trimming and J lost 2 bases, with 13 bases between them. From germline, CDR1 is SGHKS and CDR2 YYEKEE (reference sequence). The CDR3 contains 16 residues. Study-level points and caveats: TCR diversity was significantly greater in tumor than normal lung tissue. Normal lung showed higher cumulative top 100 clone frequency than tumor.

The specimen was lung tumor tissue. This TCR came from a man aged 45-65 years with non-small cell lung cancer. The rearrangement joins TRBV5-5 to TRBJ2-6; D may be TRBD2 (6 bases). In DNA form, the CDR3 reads TGTGCCAGCAGCCTCTCTTGGGGGGCTGGGGCCAACGTCCTGACTTTC. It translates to CASSLSWGAGANVLTF. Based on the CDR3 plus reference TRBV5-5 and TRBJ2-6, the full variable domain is DAGVTQSPTHLIKTRGQQVTLRCSPISGHKSVSWYQQVLGQGPQFIFQYYEKEERGRGNFPDRFSARQFPNYSSELNVNALLLGDSALYLCASSLSWGAGANVLTFGAGSRLTVL.